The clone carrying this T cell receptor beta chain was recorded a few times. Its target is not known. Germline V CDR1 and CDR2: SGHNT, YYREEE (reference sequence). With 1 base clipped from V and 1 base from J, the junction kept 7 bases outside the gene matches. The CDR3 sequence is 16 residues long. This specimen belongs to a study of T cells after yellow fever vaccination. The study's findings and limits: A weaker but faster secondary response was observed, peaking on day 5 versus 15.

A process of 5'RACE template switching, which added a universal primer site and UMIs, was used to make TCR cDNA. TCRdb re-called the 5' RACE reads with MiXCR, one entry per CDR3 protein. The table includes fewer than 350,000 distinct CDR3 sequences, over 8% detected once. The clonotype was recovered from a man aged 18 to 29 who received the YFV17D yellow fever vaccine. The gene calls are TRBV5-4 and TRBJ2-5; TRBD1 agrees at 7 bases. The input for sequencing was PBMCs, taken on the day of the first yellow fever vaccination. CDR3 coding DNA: TGTGCCAGCAGCTTGCCCGCTTCAGGGGGCCAAGAGACCCAGTACTTC. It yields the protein CASSLPASGGQETQYF.